The sequence of this TCR beta chain was determined in a study of neoadjuvant anti-PD-1 for oral cavity cancer. No culture or expansion preceded analysis of these blood cells. With respect to this clone: The antigen is not known.

TCRdb keeps only in-frame clones here, not all; method: immunoSEQ multiplex PCR. The sample consists of more than 50,000 clones, around 85% of them appearing once. V shed 6 bases and J 3 bases; nucleotides not matched to a gene: 7. The CDR3 has 14 amino acids. Germline V lookup: CDR1 SNHLY, CDR2 FYNNEI. Overall study results and limits: Post-nivolumab, blood T cell clonality was significantly elevated in non-responders. Treg/Th17 ratio rose with pretreatment blood and fell with post-treatment tumor TCRbeta clonality.

The TCR originated in a person aged 35 to 85 with oral cavity squamous cell carcinoma. The sample was PBMCs, taken before nivolumab (anti-PD-1) treatment. V is TRBV2 and J is TRBJ1-1; 7 bases map to TRBD1. In DNA form, the CDR3 reads TGTGCCAGCAGCGTTCGACAGGGTTACACTGAAGCTTTCTTT. Protein sequence: CASSVRQGYTEAFF.